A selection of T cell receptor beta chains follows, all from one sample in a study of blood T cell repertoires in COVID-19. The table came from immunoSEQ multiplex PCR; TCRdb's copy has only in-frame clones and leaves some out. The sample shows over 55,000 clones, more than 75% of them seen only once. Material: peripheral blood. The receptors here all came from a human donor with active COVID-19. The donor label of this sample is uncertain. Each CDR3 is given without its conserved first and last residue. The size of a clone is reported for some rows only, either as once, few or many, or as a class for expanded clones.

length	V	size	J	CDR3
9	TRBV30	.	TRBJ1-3	AWSDRNTIY
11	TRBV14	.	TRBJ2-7	ASSRAGNYEQY
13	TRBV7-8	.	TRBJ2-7	ASSLVRVAGSEQY
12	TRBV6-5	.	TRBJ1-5	ASSYREGNQPQH
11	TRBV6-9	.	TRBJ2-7	ASSIQVSYEQY
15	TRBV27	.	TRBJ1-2	ASSLSRQASFVYGYT
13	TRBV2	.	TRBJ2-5	ASSKTSGVEETQY
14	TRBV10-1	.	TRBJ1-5	ASNSPRGYSNQPQH
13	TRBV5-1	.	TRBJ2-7	ASSLLQGPFSEQY
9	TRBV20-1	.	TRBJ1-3	SAISFPTIY
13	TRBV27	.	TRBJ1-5	ASSSYLGRDQPQH
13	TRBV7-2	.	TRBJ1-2	ASSLAGMRGYGYT
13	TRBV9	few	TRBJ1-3	ASSVQGLSGNTIY
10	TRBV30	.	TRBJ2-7	AWRQGAGEQY
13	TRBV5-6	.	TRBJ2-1	ASSATGASYNEQF
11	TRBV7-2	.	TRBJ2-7	ASLGGPPYEQY
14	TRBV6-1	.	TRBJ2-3	ASSEYGGRSLDTQY
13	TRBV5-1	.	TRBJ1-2	ASSSATEGASGYT
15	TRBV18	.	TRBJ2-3	ASSPPSLAGATDTQY
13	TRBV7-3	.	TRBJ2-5	ASSTRLGGQETQY
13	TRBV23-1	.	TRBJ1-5	ASISPNIAISPSI
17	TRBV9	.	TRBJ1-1	ASSPRGSGADFRNTEAF
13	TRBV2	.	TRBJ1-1	ASSADTGGLTEAF
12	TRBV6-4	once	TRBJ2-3	ASSETSGTDTQY
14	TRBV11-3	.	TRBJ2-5	ASSLGQTDSQETQY
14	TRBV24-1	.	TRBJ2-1	ATSEASGLSYNEQF
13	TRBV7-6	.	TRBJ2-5	ASSFGTGVQETQY
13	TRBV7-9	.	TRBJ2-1	ASSPGNAKVYEQF
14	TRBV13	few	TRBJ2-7	ASSSGPGTGSYEQY
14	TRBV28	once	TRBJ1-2	ASSPTRTGGSYGYT
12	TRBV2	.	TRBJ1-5	ASSQVGGNQPQH
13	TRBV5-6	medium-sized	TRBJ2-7	ASSSTGTGYDEQY